This T cell receptor (beta chain) derives from a study of T cell responses to AZD1222 COVID-19 vaccine. Study-wide points: Reports indicate that nearly half of spike-specific TCRs are directed at unmutated variant regions.

Concerning this clone: Its antigen is currently unknown.

Method: immunoSEQ multiplex PCR; TCRdb's copy keeps in-frame clones and lacks some. The table shows about 160,000 clones, with around 94% occurring only once. The CDR3 covers 12 residues. V gave up 4 bases and J gave up 6 bases, with 10 bases separating them. This specimen was peripheral blood, taken 28 days after the second AZD1222 dose. This TCR derives from an adult who received the AZD1222 COVID-19 vaccine. The chain joins TRBV12-3 or TRBV12-4 to TRBJ2-7; D gene unclear. The CDR3 is CASSYAVGEQYF. The CDR3 nucleotides are TGTGCCAGCAGTTACGCCGTCGGCGAGCAGTACTTC.